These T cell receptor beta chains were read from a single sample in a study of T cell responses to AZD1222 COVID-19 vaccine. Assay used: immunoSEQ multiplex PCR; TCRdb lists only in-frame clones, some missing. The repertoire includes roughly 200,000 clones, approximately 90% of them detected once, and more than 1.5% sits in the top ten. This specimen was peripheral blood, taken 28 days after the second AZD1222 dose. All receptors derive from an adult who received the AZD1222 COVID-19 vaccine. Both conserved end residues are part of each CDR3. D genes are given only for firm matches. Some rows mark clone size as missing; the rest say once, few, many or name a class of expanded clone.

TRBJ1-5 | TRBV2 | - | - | TGTGCCAGCAGTGAAAGGGCCCTGGGGGACAATCAGCCCCAGCATTTT | CASSERALGDNQPQHF
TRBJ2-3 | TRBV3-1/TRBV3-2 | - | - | TGTGCCAGCAGCCAAGCTGTTAATACGCAGTATTTT | CASSQAVNTQYF
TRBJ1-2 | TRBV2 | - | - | TGTGCCAGCAGTTCTCGGGGAGGGAATGGCTACACCTTC | CASSSRGGNGYTF
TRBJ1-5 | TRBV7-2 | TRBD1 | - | TGTGCCAGCAGCTGGGACAGGGGTTTGGGGAATCAGCCCCAGCATTTT | CASSWDRGLGNQPQHF
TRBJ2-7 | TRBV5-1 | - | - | TGCGCCAGCAGCCCCAAGGGAGACGCGGCTTACTACGAGCAGTACTTC | CASSPKGDAAYYEQYF
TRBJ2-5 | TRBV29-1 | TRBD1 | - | TGCAGCGTTGATTGGACAGGGCTTGAGACCCAGTACTTC | CSVDWTGLETQYF
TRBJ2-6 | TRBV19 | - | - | TGTGCCAGTACCTTTATGGGGGCCATGAGCTCTGGGGCCAACGTCCTGACTTTC | CASTFMGAMSSGANVLTF
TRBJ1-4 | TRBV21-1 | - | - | TGTGCCAGCAGCCCACCTACCACTGAGACGGAGGAAAAACTGTTTTTT | CASSPPTTETEEKLFF
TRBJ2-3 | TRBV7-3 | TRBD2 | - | TGTGCCAGTCGCGGGAGTTCGACAGATACGCAGTATTTT | CASRGSSTDTQYF
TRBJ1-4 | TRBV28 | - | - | TGTGCCAGCAGTTTCCCCGGATTTAATGAAAAACTGTTTTTT | CASSFPGFNEKLFF
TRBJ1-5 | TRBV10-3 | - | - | TGTGCCATCAGTGAGGGTGAAAGAACAGTCCAGCATTTT | CAISEGERTVQHF
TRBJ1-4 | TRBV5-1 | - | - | TGCGCCAGCAGCTTAGGGCAGGGTGGAACTAATGAAAAACTGTTTTTT | CASSLGQGGTNEKLFF
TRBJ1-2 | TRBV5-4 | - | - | TGTGCCAGCAGCTTTGACCTGGACGGCTACACCTTC | CASSFDLDGYTF
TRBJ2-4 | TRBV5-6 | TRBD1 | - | TGTGCCAGCAGACCCAACCCGACAGCCACAGGGGGAAACATTCAGTACTTC | CASRPNPTATGGNIQYF
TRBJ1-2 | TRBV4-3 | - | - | TGCGCCAGCAGCCACCGGAGCAGTGGCTACACCTTC | CASSHRSSGYTF
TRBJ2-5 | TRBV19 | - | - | TGTGCCAGTAGTATCGTAGGGAATAACCAAGAGACCCAGTACTTC | CASSIVGNNQETQYF
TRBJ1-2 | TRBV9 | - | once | TGTGCCAGCAGCGTAGGGGACCTTGTCGGCTACACCTTC | CASSVGDLVGYTF
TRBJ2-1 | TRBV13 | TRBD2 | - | TGTGCCAGCAGCTCGAGACTAGCGGGAGGAATTGGTGAGCAGTTCTTC | CASSSRLAGGIGEQFF
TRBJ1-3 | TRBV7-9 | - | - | TGTGCCAGCAGCTTGGCAGACCCGAGCTCTGGAAACACCATATATTTT | CASSLADPSSGNTIYF
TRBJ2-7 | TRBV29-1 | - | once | TGCAGCGTTGTGGGGTTGTCCTACGAGCAGTACTTC | CSVVGLSYEQYF
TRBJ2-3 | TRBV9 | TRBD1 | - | TGTGCCAGCAGCCCCCGACAGGGGTTACTCAGCACAGATACGCAGTATTTT | CASSPRQGLLSTDTQYF
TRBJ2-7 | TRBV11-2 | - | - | TGTGCCAGCAGCTTAGATCGAGGGCTCTCCTACGAGCAGTACTTC | CASSLDRGLSYEQYF
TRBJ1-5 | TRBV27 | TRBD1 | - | TGTGCCAGCGGGAGGACAGGGGTTGTTCAGCCCCAGCATTTT | CASGRTGVVQPQHF
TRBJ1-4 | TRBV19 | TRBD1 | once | TGTGCCAGTAGTCCTCGGACAGGGGGAGGTGAAAAACTGTTTTTT | CASSPRTGGGEKLFF
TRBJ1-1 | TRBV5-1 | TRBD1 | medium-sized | TGCGCCAGCAGCCTAACTACAGGGGACACTGAAGCTTTCTTT | CASSLTTGDTEAFF
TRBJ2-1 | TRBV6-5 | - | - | TGTGCCAGCAGTCCCGTGGTGGGGAGCATCTATGAGCAGTTCTTC | CASSPVVGSIYEQFF
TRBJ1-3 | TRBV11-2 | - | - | TGTGCCAGCAGCTATGTAGACAGTACTGGAAACACCATATATTTT | CASSYVDSTGNTIYF
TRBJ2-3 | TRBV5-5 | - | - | TGTGCCAGCAGCCGGCAGGGTTTCCTGACAGATACGCAGTATTTT | CASSRQGFLTDTQYF
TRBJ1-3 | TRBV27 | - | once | TGTGCCAGCAGTTTAGGGGCAGGGGTCAACACCATATATTTT | CASSLGAGVNTIYF
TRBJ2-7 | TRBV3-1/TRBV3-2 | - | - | TGTGCCAGCAGCCAAGATTGGCGGGGAGTTCAAAACGAGCAGTACTTC | CASSQDWRGVQNEQYF
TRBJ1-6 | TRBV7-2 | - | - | TGTGCCAGCAGCTTAGATGGGAACTCCTATAATTCACCCCTCCACTTT | CASSLDGNSYNSPLHF
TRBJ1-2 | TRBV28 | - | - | TGTGCCAGCACCCTCCCAGGGGCCAACCGAAACTATGGCTACACCTTC | CASTLPGANRNYGYTF
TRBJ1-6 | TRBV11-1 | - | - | TGTGCCAGCAGCTTCGGACAGTTCGATTCACCCCTCCACTTT | CASSFGQFDSPLHF
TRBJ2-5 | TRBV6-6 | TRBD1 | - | TGTGCCAGCAGACCGGGACAGGGGTCCGTGGAGACCCAGTACTTC | CASRPGQGSVETQYF
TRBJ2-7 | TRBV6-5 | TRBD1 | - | TGTGCCAGCAGCTATGGGCAGGGGGCCTACGAGCAGTACTTC | CASSYGQGAYEQYF
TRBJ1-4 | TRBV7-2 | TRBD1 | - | TGTGCCAGCAGCCTTTGGACAGGGGGGAAACTGTTTTTT | CASSLWTGGKLFF
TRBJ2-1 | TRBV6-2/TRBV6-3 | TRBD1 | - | TGTGCCAGCAGTTACAGGACAGGAAATGAGCAGTTCTTC | CASSYRTGNEQFF
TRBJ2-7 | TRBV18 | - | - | TGTGCCAGCTCACTCGCACGCGAGGAAGAGCAGTACTTC | CASSLAREEEQYF
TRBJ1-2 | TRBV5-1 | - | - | TGCGCCAGCAGCTTGGCGGGCCACATCCCCAATGGCTACACCTTC | CASSLAGHIPNGYTF
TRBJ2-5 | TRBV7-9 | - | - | TGTGCCAGCAGCTTAGGTCATATGGGGACCCAGTACTTC | CASSLGHMGTQYF
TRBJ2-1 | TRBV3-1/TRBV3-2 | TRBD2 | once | TGTGCCAGCAGCCAAGAACTGAGGGGACTAGCGGGAGGTTTTGAGCAGTTCTTC | CASSQELRGLAGGFEQFF
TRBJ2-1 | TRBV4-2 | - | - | TGTGCCAGCAGCCAAGATCGCCCAAGTGTAGCCGGTGAGCAGTTCTTC | CASSQDRPSVAGEQFF
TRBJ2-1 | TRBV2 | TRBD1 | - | TGTGCCAGCAGTGCACAGGGGAGCTCCTACAATGAGCAGTTCTTC | CASSAQGSSYNEQFF
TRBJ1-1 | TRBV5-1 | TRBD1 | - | TGCGCCAGCAGCTTGCTCGGCGGGACAGTCAAAGGGACTGAAGCTTTCTTT | CASSLLGGTVKGTEAFF
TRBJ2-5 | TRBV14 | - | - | TGTGCCAGCAGCCCGGTCCAGAACCAAGAGACCCAGTACTTC | CASSPVQNQETQYF
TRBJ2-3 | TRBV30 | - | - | TGTGCCTGGGCCACTGCCGATACGCAGTATTTT | CAWATADTQYF
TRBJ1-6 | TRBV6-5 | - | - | TGTGCCTCCTGGTCCGCAACCAATTCACCCCTCCACTTT | CASWSATNSPLHF
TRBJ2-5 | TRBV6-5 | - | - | TGTGCCAGCAGTTACAGAGGTAGACAAGAGACCCAGTACTTC | CASSYRGRQETQYF
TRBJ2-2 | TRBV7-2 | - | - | TGTGCCAGCAGCCCCCGCAACACCGGGGAGCTGTTTTTT | CASSPRNTGELFF
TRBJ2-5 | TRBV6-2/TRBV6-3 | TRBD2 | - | TGTGCCAGCAGTTACTCCGGGACTAGCCAAGAGACCCAGTACTTC | CASSYSGTSQETQYF
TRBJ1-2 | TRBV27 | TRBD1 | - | TGTGCCAGCAGTCCCCGGACAGGGGACATAACTAACTATGGCTACACCTTC | CASSPRTGDITNYGYTF
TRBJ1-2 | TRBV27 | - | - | TGTGCCAGCAGTTTTAGGCCCGACACAGGTTCTCAGGGCTACACCTTC | CASSFRPDTGSQGYTF
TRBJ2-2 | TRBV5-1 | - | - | TGCGCCAGCAGCGTCCCAGGATTTAACACCGGGGAGCTGTTTTTT | CASSVPGFNTGELFF
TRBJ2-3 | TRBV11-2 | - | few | TGTGCCAGCAGCTTGCTTTCCGTGAACACAGATACGCAGTATTTT | CASSLLSVNTDTQYF